This entry is about one T cell receptor (beta chain). Its antigen is not yet known. No base-level quality is on record; no much larger clone is a single base apart. The data belong to a study of shared clonotypes between healthy human individuals (dated by TCRdb to the early 2020s). For the study in its entirety: The cohort included a few men and a couple of women between 18 and 49 years of age. The study deeply sequenced blood TCR repertoires of roughly five healthy adults to estimate repertoire size and the extent of clonotype sharing between individuals. Per donor, three plates each were used for CD4 naive and CD4 memory, two for CD8 naive, and one for CD8 memory. Between about 0.9 and 9 billion PBMCs per donor were obtained by leukapheresis. Libraries were prepared and TCR repertoires were sequenced by different laboratories using diverse techniques, in order to increase sequencing depth and limit assay-specific biases.

From the cysteine through the phenylalanine, the CDR3 covers 20 amino acids. Of all the DNA, just the CDR3 is kept, 60 bases in frame from base 1. Germline trimming amounts to 0 bases on V and 2 bases on J, with 19 as the count of junction bases outside the gene matches. Sequences MGHRA (CDR1) and YSYEKL (CDR2) are obtained from the germline V gene. Points the paper makes about the study in general: Naive subsets generally had larger estimated clonotype richness than memory subsets did. Higher generation probabilities were observed for clonotypes shared by all four sorted-subset donors than for non-shared clonotypes. Sharing across a handful of donors was observed for approximately 5% of naive CD4, 3.5% of naive CD8, over 2% of memory CD4, and less than 0.45% of memory CD8 clonotypes. Sampling was limited to blood, and TCR repertoires in tissue likely differ from TCR repertoires in blood. Pairwise subsampling led to the expectation that sequencing depth would affect the degree of clonotype sharing among donors. The small number of donors limited the genetic and exposure-history diversity represented. Rarefaction of sorted-subset datasets indicated incomplete sequencing despite the large sequencing depth.

CD8 naive samples were obtained by positive selection for CCR7 among CD45RO-negative cells, yielding a CD45RA+CCR7+ population from which TemRA cells were excluded. The donors were healthy, HIV-negative adults with no recently reported acute infections or vaccinations. Every donor was a Caucasian adult residing in Nashville, Tennessee, USA. Blood was collected by leukapheresis, and PBMCs were isolated by Ficoll-Histopaque density gradient centrifugation and then cryopreserved in liquid nitrogen vapor phase. Analytical flow cytometry was used to check the purity and quantity of each magnetically sorted T cell population. Genomic DNA was isolated from every sorted fraction and measured by UV absorbance on a Nanodrop 2000c. TCR CDR3 regions were amplified from genomic DNA by multiplex PCR using the deep immunoSEQ assay. Extracted genomic DNA from each cell subset was spread evenly across all wells of several immunoSEQ 96-well plates, with each plate serving as a replicate. For sorted subsets, about 200 ng genomic DNA, equal to tens of thousands of T cell genomes, was loaded into each replicate PCR. Purified libraries were measured with a Qubit 3.0 fluorometer, size-checked on a Bioanalyzer 2100, and measured again with the KAPA Library Quantification kit. Each immunoSEQ 96-well plate was sequenced on its own single-read 150-cycle Illumina NextSeq 550 flow cell. As for how the authors treated the data: Because the immunoSEQ output included only junctional sequences and no quality scores, the filtering could not be the same as the filtering used for full-length reads. Sequences were annotated with PyIR, a Python wrapper for IgBLAST v1.9, and V/J genes and CDR3 were assigned using IMGT germline references. Reads were filtered out if the reads had weak V/J assignments (E-value above 1e-6), no CDR3, stop codons, out-of-frame junctions, or ambiguous translated residues. V3J clonotypes were defined as sequences sharing an identical inferred V gene, J gene, and CDR3 amino acid sequence. Percentage overlap between repertoires was calculated by dividing the number of shared unique clonotypes by the size of the smaller repertoire. RTK rarefaction, the Chao1 estimator, and Recon v2.1 estimates of unobserved clonotypes were used to assess repertoire richness. Generation probabilities for all TCRbeta clonotypes obtained by the gDNA method from four donors were computed using OLGA. Drawn from immuneACCESS, this table holds only the in-frame rearrangements with V and J called that TCRdb kept. Clones are partly lost; checked studies trace under half to an unresolved V gene and leave the rest unexplained. That table furnishes V, J and clone size, whereas the DNA furnished D and trimming. The sample data list about 2.2 million clones, and 90% to 95% of these were observed just once. About 1.7% of the sample belongs to the ten largest clones.

The rearranged segments are TRBV4-1 and TRBJ2-7; 7 junctional bases match TRBD1. This clonotype originated in a man younger than 35 in good health. Some clones in this sample may be carry-over from other donors' samples. The specimen was naive CD8+ T cells from PBMCs. Per the publication, the cell subset or site label means: CD45RA+CCR7+. The nucleotide sequence reads TGCGCCAGCAGCCAAGACCATCCCCCCTTACAGGGGCCGGTCCCCTACGAGCAGTACTTC. This is translated as CASSQDHPPLQGPVPYEQYF.